The 17 T cell receptor beta chains presented below share a single source sample, sequenced in a study of blood T cell repertoires in COVID-19 (dated by TCRdb to the early 2020s). Library prep was done by the immunoSEQ multiplex PCR assay. TCRdb took this table from immuneACCESS and kept in-frame rearrangements with V and J called. Such tables lack part of the clones; where checked against another copy, unresolved V genes explain under half of the gap, and the rest is unexplained. Across this sample there are 200,000 to 300,000 clones, with around 85% seen only once. The ten largest clonotypes hold about 5.1% of the sample. Sequencing was done on a sample of peripheral blood. These receptors originate from a man aged 50 or older with COVID-19, enrolled during active disease.

The chain couples TRBV7-6 to TRBJ2-5; TRBD1 is a possible D gene (5 bases). This CDR3 spans 14 amino acids. V was trimmed by 7 bases and J by 7 bases, leaving 19 bases between them. Germline V lookup: CDR1 SGHVS, CDR2 FNYEAQ. The CDR3 coding sequence is TGTGCCAGCAACCGACAGACTGCCCAGGGGACCCAGTACTTC. Translated, it gives CASNRQTAQGTQYF. The full variable domain, with the rest looked up from reference TRBV7-6 and TRBJ2-5, is GAGVSQSPRYKVTKRGQDVALRCDPISGHVSLYWYRQALGQGPEFLTYFNYEAQQDKSGLPNDRFSAERPEGSISTLTIQRTEQRDSAMYRCASNRQTAQGTQYFGPGTRLLVL.

This clone was recorded a few times. Written as DNA, the CDR3 is TGTGCCAGCAGCACCGGGACAGCGAAAGGCGATGAGCAGTTCTTC. Translation: CASSTGTAKGDEQFF. V and J are TRBV9 and TRBJ2-1; 7 bases align to TRBD1. With V trimmed by 4 bases and J by 8 bases, 12 bases remained unmatched. CDR1 is SGDLS and CDR2 is YYNGEE in the germline V gene. The CDR3 spans 15 residues.

The chain uses TRBV6-5 and TRBJ2-7; 10 bases match TRBD1. Germline V lookup: CDR1 MNHEY, CDR2 SVGAGI. V dropped 4 bases and J dropped 3; count of bases not matched to a gene: 9. This CDR3 is built from 16 residues. The CDR3 DNA reads TGTGCCAGCAGTTTGGTGGACAGGGGGTTTGGCTACGAGCAGTACTTC. Amino acids: CASSLVDRGFGYEQYF.

Worth noting for this clone: The same CDR3 is also encoded by other DNA sequences in this sample. DNA of the CDR3: TGTGCCAGCAGCCCGGGGATGAACACTGAAGCTTTCTTT. It encodes CASSPGMNTEAFF. The V call is TRBV7-2, the J call TRBJ1-1; the D is unclear. Trimming removed 5 bases at V and 0 bases at J, with 7 bases between. The CDR3 totals 13 residues. Germline CDR1 and CDR2: SGHTA and FQGNSA.

V is TRBV19 and J is TRBJ2-7, with D maybe TRBD1 (5 bases). V was trimmed by 5 bases and J by 3 bases, leaving 14 bases between them. The CDR3 runs to 14 residues. From germline, CDR1 is LNHDA and CDR2 SQIVND (reference sequence). CDR3 sequence (DNA): TGTGCCAGTAGTCAACAGGTGCAGCTCTACGAGCAGTACTTC. Protein product: CASSQQVQLYEQYF.

The chain has TRBV10-1 and TRBJ1-5; TRBD1 matches at 8 bases. Germline lookup yields CDR1 WNHNN and CDR2 SYGVQD (reference sequence). The CDR3 is 16 residues long. Losses at the gene ends were 7 bases for V and 8 bases for J; bases not matched to a gene: 16. The CDR3 DNA follows: TGCGCCAGCAACCCCTCGCCGGGACAGGTGGCAGAGCCCCAGCATTTT. As protein: CASNPSPGQVAEPQHF.

The genes are TRBV5-5 and TRBJ1-6; 10 nucleotides match TRBD1. Germline assignment: CDR1 SGHKS and CDR2 YYEKEE (reference sequence). V lost 4 bases and J lost 10; bases outside the gene matches: 8. The CDR3 consists of 15 residues. The CDR3 region is CASSGRDRGASPLHF. The CDR3 region has the DNA TGTGCCAGCAGCGGCCGGGACAGGGGAGCGTCACCCCTCCACTTT.

The gene calls are TRBV6-5 and TRBJ2-5; 9 bases agree with TRBD1. Trimming cost V 6 bases and J 1 base; bases outside gene matches: 0. CDR1 is MNHEY and CDR2 is SVGAGI in the germline V gene. The CDR3 is 13 amino acids. CDR3 amino acids: CASRDRGQETQYF. The CDR3 DNA reads as TGTGCCAGCAGGGACAGGGGCCAAGAGACCCAGTACTTC.

This clone was counted between two and nine times. Distinct nucleotide sequences in the sample also encode this CDR3. The chain joins TRBV9 to TRBJ1-2; D gene uncertain. Per germline, CDR1 SGDLS and CDR2 YYNGEE. V lost 0 bases, J lost 2 bases, and 8 bases lay in between. The CDR3 sequence is 14 residues long. CDR3 sequence reads: CASSVGQENYGYTF. The CDR3 DNA is TGTGCCAGCAGCGTAGGGCAGGAAAACTATGGCTACACCTTC.

V gene TRBV7-9 combines with J gene TRBJ1-4; TRBD1 aligns across 7 bases. There are 12 residues in the CDR3. CDR1 is SEHNR, CDR2 FQNEAQ, per germline (reference sequence). V dropped 3 bases and J dropped 14; count of bases not matched to a gene: 6. In DNA form, the CDR3 reads TGTGCCAGCAGCTTGGCGGGACAGATGCTGTTTTTT. Translation: CASSLAGQMLFF. The full variable domain, rest sourced from reference TRBV7-9 and TRBJ1-4, is DTGVSQNPRHKITKRGQNVTFRCDPISEHNRLYWYRQTLGQGPEFLTYFQNEAQLEKSRLLSDRFSAERPKGSFSTLEIQRTEQGDSAMYLCASSLAGQMLFFGSGTQLSVL.

J is TRBJ1-6 and V is TRBV6-6; D is possibly TRBD1 (5 bases). The CDR3 totals 15 residues. CDR1 is MNHNY and CDR2 is SVGAGI in the germline V gene (reference sequence). V was pared by 8 bases and J by 10 bases, with 21 bases between. In nucleotides, the CDR3 is TGTGCCAGCTCCACTTTTTCTGGGGCGGGGTCACCCCTCCACTTT. As protein: CASSTFSGAGSPLHF.

V is TRBV13 and J is TRBJ2-7, with TRBD2 matching 15 bases. The trim removed 5 bases at V and 6 bases at J, leaving 5 bases unmatched. Germline loops: CDR1 PRHDT, CDR2 FYEKMQ (reference sequence). The CDR3 is 15 amino acids. CDR3 in DNA: TGTGCCAGCAGCCCGGGACTAGCGGGGGGATTCGAGCAGTACTTC. This translates into CASSPGLAGGFEQYF.

This chain's CDR3 is CASSGDRVVYGYTF. In DNA form, the CDR3 reads TGTGCCAGCAGCGGGGACAGGGTCGTCTATGGCTACACCTTC. V and J are TRBV9 and TRBJ1-2; 9 bases agree with TRBD1. Germline lookup yields CDR1 SGDLS and CDR2 YYNGEE. This CDR3 contains 14 residues. Trimming cost V 3 bases and J 4 bases; bases outside gene matches: 4.

The rearrangement uses TRBV6-5 and TRBJ1-2; TRBD1 matches 8 bases. In germline, CDR1 is MNHEY, CDR2 SVGAGI. J was trimmed by 6 bases and V by 0 bases; bases with no gene match: 9. The length of the CDR3 is 16 residues. For the CDR3, the DNA is TGTGCCAGCAGTTACTCGTTGGGTGGACAGGGCGATGGCTACACCTTC. Its translation: CASSYSLGGQGDGYTF.

This clone was seen only a few times. CDR3 sequence reads: CASSLAIEGYEQYF. The CDR3 bases are TGTGCCAGCAGCTTGGCTATCGAGGGCTACGAGCAGTACTTC. The chain employs TRBV5-4 and TRBJ2-7; TRBD2 is a possible D gene (5 bases). Germline CDR1 SGHNT, CDR2 YYREEE (reference sequence). Trimming cost V 0 bases and J 3 bases, with 10 bases left between them. The CDR3 sequence is 14 residues long.

V is TRBV6-4 and J is TRBJ2-1, with 7 bases lining up with TRBD2. The germline CDR1 and CDR2 sequences are MRHNA and SNTAGT. Losses at the gene ends were 0 bases for V and 15 bases for J; bases not matched to a gene: 8. The CDR3 totals 13 residues. CDR3 sequence: CASSDSERGVLFF. In DNA form, the CDR3 reads TGTGCCAGCAGTGACTCGGAGCGGGGAGTTCTGTTCTTC.

The chain has TRBV6-6 and TRBJ2-7, with no clear D. This CDR3 is built from 13 residues. V dropped 2 bases and J dropped 2 bases, with 7 bases sitting between them. Germline lookup yields CDR1 MNHNY and CDR2 SVGAGI (reference sequence). CDR3 in amino acids: CASSYQVPYEQYF. The CDR3 DNA follows: TGTGCCAGCAGTTACCAGGTCCCCTACGAGCAGTACTTC.